Presented here are 30 T cell receptor beta chains from one specimen sequenced in a study of blood T cell repertoires in COVID-19. The protocol was immunoSEQ multiplex PCR, while the TCRdb copy is restricted to in-frame clones and leaves out a portion. The repertoire includes under 300,000 clones, roughly 93% of them detected once, and approximately 2.5% sits in the top ten. The source material was PBMCs or T cells enriched from blood (not recorded which). Receptor source: a woman aged 40 to 50 with acute COVID-19.

This chain connects TRBV6-5 to TRBJ1-3, with TRBD1 matching over 9 bases. J gave up 4 bases and V 6 bases, and 7 bases lay outside the gene matches. From germline, CDR1 is MNHEY and CDR2 SVGAGI. The CDR3 sequence is 15 residues long. The CDR3 nucleotides are TGTGCCAGCAGCTCTCACAGGGGGCTCGGAAACACCATATATTTT. Translating gives CASSSHRGLGNTIYF.

This clone was detected only once. This sequence joins TRBV27 and TRBJ2-1, with 8 bases aligning to TRBD2. Germline lookup yields CDR1 MNHEY and CDR2 SMNVEV (reference sequence). V lost 1 base, J lost 2 bases, and 4 bases stayed unmatched. CDR3 length: 16 residues. CDR3 protein: CASSLLGGGTYNEQFF. CDR3 nucleotides: TGTGCCAGCAGTTTATTGGGCGGGGGGACCTACAATGAGCAGTTCTTC.

The gene calls are TRBV5-4 and TRBJ2-3; tentative D call: TRBD1 (5 bases). V was shortened by 4 bases and J by 0 bases, with 12 bases between the two germline ends. Germline CDR1 and CDR2: SGHNT and YYREEE (reference sequence). The length of the CDR3 is 15 residues. CDR3 residues: CASSLDRHSTDTQYF. In DNA form, the CDR3 reads TGTGCCAGCAGCCTTGACAGACATAGCACAGATACGCAGTATTTT.

The chain links TRBV4-2 to TRBJ2-5, with a tentative D call TRBD1 (5 bases). Trimming removed 0 bases from V and 2 bases from J, with 10 bases in between. The CDR3 is made up of 15 amino acids. Germline V gene sequence: CDR1 LGHNA, CDR2 YNFKEQ. The CDR3 is CASSQEARQQETQYF. The CDR3 DNA sequence: TGTGCCAGCAGCCAAGAAGCGAGACAGCAAGAGACCCAGTACTTC.

The chain combines TRBV4-1 with TRBJ2-7; D gene uncertain. The germline V and J ends were trimmed by 1 base and 3 bases, with 13 bases remaining between them. CDR1 MGHRA and CDR2 YSYEKL come from the germline V gene. The CDR3 loop spans 15 amino acids. CDR3 residues: CASSQGYVAGYEQYF. The CDR3 DNA follows: TGCGCCAGCAGCCAAGGATACGTAGCCGGCTACGAGCAGTACTTC.

The chain employs TRBV21-1 and TRBJ1-3; TRBD1 reflects the table's D call only, with no check against the DNA. TRBV21-1 is recorded as a pseudogene. CDR3 length equals 13 residues. The CDR3 DNA follows: TGTGCCAGCAGCAAAAGGGGCCAGGGAAGGGTTGGGTTT. Protein: CASSKRGQGRVGF.

The table lists this clone with a count of one. CDR3 sequence (DNA): TGTGCCAGCAGCCCAGGGACTAGCGGGAGCTATGAGCAGTTCTTC. Protein: CASSPGTSGSYEQFF. The V call is TRBV11-2, the J call TRBJ2-1, with 14 bases that match TRBD2. The germline gives CDR1 SGHAT, CDR2 FQNNGV. The CDR3 runs 15 residues. Trimming cost V 5 bases and J 8 bases; bases outside gene matches: 5.

This sequence joins TRBV2 and TRBJ2-3; D gene uncertain. V lost 7 bases to trimming and J lost 5 bases, with 7 bases between them. The CDR3 covers 11 residues. Germline V gene data show CDR1 as SNHLY and CDR2 as FYNNEI. The CDR3 nucleotides are TGTGCCAGCAAGGCAGGAGATACGCAGTATTTT. Translating it yields CASKAGDTQYF.

The V call is TRBV6-5, the J call TRBJ1-6; D ambiguous. The germline CDR1 and CDR2 sequences are MNHEY and SVGAGI. V dropped 2 bases and J dropped 8 bases, with 13 bases sitting between them. This CDR3 is 15 amino acids long. The CDR3: CASSYHTRSDSPLHF. The CDR3 DNA sequence: TGTGCCAGCAGTTACCACACAAGATCCGATTCACCCCTCCACTTT.

The CDR3 spells CATSRTGTGTGGYTF. CDR3 DNA sequence: TGTGCCACCAGCCGAACCGGGACAGGGACTGGTGGCTACACCTTC. The genes are TRBV24-1 and TRBJ1-2; 9 positions agree with TRBD1. The CDR3 totals 15 residues. The V gene end was trimmed by 7 bases and the J gene end by 7 bases; junction bases not matched to a gene: 12. Germline-derived CDR1 and CDR2 are KGHDR and SFDVKD.

V is TRBV10-3 and J is TRBJ1-1; the match to TRBD1 covers 8 bases. From germline, CDR1 is ENHRY and CDR2 SYGVKD. The CDR3 sequence is 14 residues long. V trimming: 6 bases; J trimming: 1 base; junction bases outside the gene matches: 4. The CDR3 DNA reads TGTGCCATCAGCTTACAGGGGGAGAACACTGAAGCTTTCTTT. It yields the protein CAISLQGENTEAFF.

V and J are TRBV5-6 and TRBJ2-7; D is uncertain. Germline loops: CDR1 SGHDT, CDR2 YYEEEE. The length of the CDR3 is 13 residues. The V end lost 3 bases, the J end lost 3 bases, and 10 bases lay between the germline ends. CDR3: CASSSGDLYEQYF. The CDR3 DNA is TGTGCCAGCAGCTCCGGAGACCTCTACGAGCAGTACTTC.

The rearrangement joins TRBV6-5 to TRBJ1-6; possibly TRBD1 for D (5 bases). Germline V gene lookup returns CDR1 MNHEY and CDR2 SVGAGI. The V gene lost 0 bases and the J gene lost 14 bases, with 14 bases spanning the gap. CDR3 length: 14 amino acids. The CDR3 spells CASSYSGTPITLHF. Here the CDR3 DNA reads TGTGCCAGCAGTTACTCTGGGACTCCCATCACCCTCCACTTT.

The chain carries TRBV4-1 and TRBJ2-7, with TRBD2 identical over 12 bases. Losses at the gene ends were 1 base for V and 3 bases for J; bases not matched to a gene: 1. CDR3 length equals 15 residues. The germline CDR1 and CDR2 sequences are MGHRA and YSYEKL. Here the CDR3 DNA reads TGCGCCAGCAGCCAAGCGACTAGCGGGGGCTACGAGCAGTACTTC. Encoded protein: CASSQATSGGYEQYF.

The chain couples TRBV2 to TRBJ2-4, with D possibly matching TRBD2 (6 bases). The CDR3 length is 14 residues. V lost 8 bases to trimming and J lost 0 bases, with 11 bases between them. Looked up from germline, CDR1 is SNHLY and CDR2 is FYNNEI. CDR3 region: CASQGTVAKNIQYF. CDR3 nucleotide sequence: TGTGCCAGCCAAGGGACTGTAGCCAAAAACATTCAGTACTTC. The full variable domain, with the rest looked up from reference TRBV2 and TRBJ2-4, is EPEVTQTPSHQVTQMGQEVILRCVPISNHLYFYWYRQILGQKVEFLVSFYNNEISEKSEIFDDQFSVERPDGSNFTLKIRSTKLEDSAMYFCASQGTVAKNIQYFGAGTRLSVL.

This chain uses TRBV5-4 with TRBJ2-1, with 7 bases fitting TRBD1. This CDR3 is 15 amino acids long. Trimming at V came to 6 bases and at J to 7 bases, leaving 13 bases not matched to a gene. Germline V lookup: CDR1 SGHNT, CDR2 YYREEE (reference sequence). The CDR3 DNA reads TGTGCCAGCACCTTCTTTGACAGGGATTGGAATGAGCAGTTCTTC. Protein: CASTFFDRDWNEQFF. Filled out from reference TRBV5-4 and TRBJ2-1, the complete variable domain reads ETGVTQSPTHLIKTRGQQVTLRCSSQSGHNTVSWYQQALGQGPQFIFQYYREEENGRGNFPPRFSGLQFPNYSSELNVNALELDDSALYLCASTFFDRDWNEQFFGPGTRLTVL.

The chain joins TRBV5-6 to TRBJ2-1; 7 nucleotides agree with TRBD2. The junction had 8 bases not matched to a gene; V was cut back by 4 bases and J by 1 base. The CDR3 sequence is 16 residues long. Germline assignment: CDR1 SGHDT and CDR2 YYEEEE. Here the CDR3 DNA reads TGTGCCAGCAGCAGGGAAAGACTAGCATCCTACAATGAGCAGTTCTTC. Translating gives CASSRERLASYNEQFF.

The chain carries TRBV27 and TRBJ1-1; D is ambiguous. V gave up 8 bases and J gave up 2 bases, with 9 bases separating them. The CDR3 runs to 12 residues. CDR1 MNHEY and CDR2 SMNVEV come from the germline V gene (reference sequence). The CDR3: CASGRGNTEAFF. The CDR3 DNA reads as TGTGCCAGCGGCCGGGGTAACACTGAAGCTTTCTTT.

V usage is TRBV7-2 and J usage is TRBJ1-2; 7 bases match TRBD1. This CDR3 is 15 amino acids long. Per the germline V gene, CDR1 is SGHTA and CDR2 is FQGNSA. V lost 5 bases to trimming and J lost 7 bases; unmatched junction nucleotides: 13. CDR3 sequence: CASSPPSTGIAGYTF. As DNA, the CDR3 is TGTGCCAGCAGCCCCCCCTCGACAGGGATTGCTGGCTACACCTTC.

This clone was recorded only once. The junction does not match germline at one end; this may be a read error. This sequence joins TRBV3-1 (or the pseudogene TRBV3-2) and TRBJ2-7; TRBD2 matches at 12 bases. Germline CDR1 LGHDT, CDR2 YNNKEL (reference sequence). The CDR3 has 12 residues. The CDR3 loop reads CASSRLAGEPVF. In nucleotides, the CDR3 is TGTGCCAGCAGCCGACTAGCGGGGGAGCCGGTTTTC.

The chain has TRBV24-1 and TRBJ1-1; D remains unclear. Germline-derived CDR1 and CDR2 are KGHDR and SFDVKD. V was clipped by 1 base and J by 0 bases, with 8 bases between them. This CDR3 spans 15 amino acids. The CDR3 protein is CATSDFRRLNTEAFF. DNA for the CDR3: TGTGCCACCAGTGATTTCCGCAGGTTGAACACTGAAGCTTTCTTT.

This chain joins TRBV24-1 and TRBJ1-2; D gene ambiguous. V was clipped by 8 bases and J by 3 bases, with 18 bases between them. Per germline, CDR1 KGHDR and CDR2 SFDVKD. The CDR3 runs 15 residues. The CDR3 nucleotides are TGTGCCACCACCTGGTTAGGGAGTAGGGACTATGGCTACACCTTC. This codes for CATTWLGSRDYGYTF.

The chain carries TRBV7-9 and TRBJ2-7, with D perhaps TRBD1 (5 bases). This CDR3 has 13 residues. Deletions cut 4 bases from V and 5 bases from J, with 12 bases between. Per germline, CDR1 SEHNR and CDR2 FQNEAQ (reference sequence). CDR3 amino acids: CASSYRPPDEQYF. CDR3 DNA: TGTGCCAGCAGCTACAGGCCTCCGGACGAGCAGTACTTC.

The chain joins TRBV15 to TRBJ1-1; possible D gene TRBD1, 5 bases. CDR3 length equals 12 residues. V gave up 6 bases and J gave up 5 bases, with 10 bases separating them. The germline CDR1 and CDR2 sequences are LNHNV and YYDKDF (reference sequence). The CDR3 loop is CATRGRETEAFF. CDR3 nucleotide sequence: TGTGCCACCAGAGGCAGGGAAACTGAAGCTTTCTTT.

V gene TRBV3-1 (or the pseudogene TRBV3-2) combines with J gene TRBJ2-6; D unclear. CDR1 and CDR2 from the germline V gene are LGHDT and YNNKEL (reference sequence). The CDR3 consists of 17 residues. Trimming took off 1 base at V and 1 base at J, with 11 bases between the two ends. This CDR3 reads CASSQAFPLSGANVLTF. CDR3 nucleotide sequence: TGTGCCAGCAGCCAAGCTTTCCCGTTATCTGGGGCCAACGTCCTGACTTTC.

The rearrangement links TRBV28 to TRBJ1-2, with D unclear. Germline values: CDR1 MDHEN, CDR2 SYDVKM. CDR3 length: 12 residues. V was clipped by 4 bases and J by 3 bases, with 6 bases between them. CDR3 coding DNA: TGTGCCAGCAGTTCTCCCGACTATGGCTACACCTTC. Encoded protein: CASSSPDYGYTF.

This clone appeared once. The chain recombines TRBV27 with TRBJ1-2, with 12 bases identical to TRBD1. The CDR3 loop spans 16 amino acids. Germline CDR1 and CDR2: MNHEY and SMNVEV (reference sequence). Unmatched junction bases numbered 8, after V lost 5 bases and J lost 4 bases. The CDR3 spells CASSPSGQGAGYGYTF. CDR3 nucleotide sequence: TGTGCCAGCAGTCCCTCGGGACAGGGGGCTGGCTATGGCTACACCTTC.

The chain uses TRBV23-1 and TRBJ1-5; D perhaps matches TRBD1 (5 bases). TRBV23-1 is given ORF status, its function remaining uncertain. The length of the CDR3 is 15 residues. The V gene lost 2 bases and the J gene lost 2 bases, with 10 bases spanning the gap. The CDR3 region has the DNA TGCGCCAGCAGTCAAGGAGGGGAGGGCAATCAGCCCCAGCATTTT. Protein: CASSQGGEGNQPQHF.

This chain joins TRBV6-5 and TRBJ2-3, with TRBD2 matching over 8 bases. Germline assignment: CDR1 MNHEY and CDR2 SVGAGI. The CDR3 runs to 14 residues. V was pared by 6 bases and J by 1 base, with 3 bases of the junction left unmatched. CDR3 amino acids: CASSFSGGTDTQYF. DNA for the CDR3: TGTGCCAGCAGCTTTAGCGGGGGCACAGATACGCAGTATTTT.

Here the CDR3 DNA reads TGTGCCAGCAGCATTTTTTCCCCTAGCTGGGAGACCCAGTACTTC. As protein: CASSIFSPSWETQYF. The gene calls are TRBV5-6 and TRBJ2-5; a weak D match, TRBD2 (5 bases). Germline V gene data show CDR1 as SGHDT and CDR2 as YYEEEE. Deletions cut 4 bases from V and 5 bases from J, with 18 bases between. The CDR3 sequence is 15 residues long.